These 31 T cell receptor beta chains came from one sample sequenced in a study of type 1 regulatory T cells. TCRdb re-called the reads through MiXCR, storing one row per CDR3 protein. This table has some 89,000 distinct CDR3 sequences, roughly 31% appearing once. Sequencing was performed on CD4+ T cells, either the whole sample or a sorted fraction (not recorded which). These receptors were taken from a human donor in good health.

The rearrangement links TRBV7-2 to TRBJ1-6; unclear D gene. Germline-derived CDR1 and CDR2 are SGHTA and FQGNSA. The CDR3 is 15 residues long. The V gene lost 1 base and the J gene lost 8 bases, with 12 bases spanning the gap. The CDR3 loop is CASSLVRVLDSPLHF. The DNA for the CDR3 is TGTGCCAGCAGCTTAGTTCGGGTGTTAGATTCACCCCTCCACTTT.

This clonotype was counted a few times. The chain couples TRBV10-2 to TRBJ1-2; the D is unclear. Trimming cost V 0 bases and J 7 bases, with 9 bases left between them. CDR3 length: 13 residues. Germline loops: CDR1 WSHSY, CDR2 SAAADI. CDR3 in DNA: TGCGCCAGCAGTGAGTCCAACCTCCGTGGCTACACCTTC. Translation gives CASSESNLRGYTF.

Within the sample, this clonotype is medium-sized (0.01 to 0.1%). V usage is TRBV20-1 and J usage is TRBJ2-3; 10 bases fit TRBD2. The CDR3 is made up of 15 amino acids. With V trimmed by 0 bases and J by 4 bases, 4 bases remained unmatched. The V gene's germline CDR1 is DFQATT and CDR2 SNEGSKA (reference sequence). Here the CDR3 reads CSARDPSGSADTQYF. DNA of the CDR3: TGCAGTGCTAGAGATCCTAGCGGGAGCGCAGATACGCAGTATTTT.

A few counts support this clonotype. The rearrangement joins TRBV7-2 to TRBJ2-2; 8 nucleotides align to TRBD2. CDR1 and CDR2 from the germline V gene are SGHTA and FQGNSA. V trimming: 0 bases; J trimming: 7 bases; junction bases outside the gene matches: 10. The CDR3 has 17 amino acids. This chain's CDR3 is CASSLARIGGGGGELFF. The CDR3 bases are TGTGCCAGCAGCTTAGCGCGGATCGGGGGGGGCGGCGGGGAGCTGTTTTTT.

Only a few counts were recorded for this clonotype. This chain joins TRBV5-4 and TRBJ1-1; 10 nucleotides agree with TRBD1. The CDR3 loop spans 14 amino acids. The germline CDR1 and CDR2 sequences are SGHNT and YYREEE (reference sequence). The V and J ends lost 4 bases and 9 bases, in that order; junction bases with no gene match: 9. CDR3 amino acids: CASSEGQGRGKAFF. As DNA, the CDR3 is TGTGCCAGCAGCGAGGGACAGGGGAGGGGAAAAGCTTTCTTT.

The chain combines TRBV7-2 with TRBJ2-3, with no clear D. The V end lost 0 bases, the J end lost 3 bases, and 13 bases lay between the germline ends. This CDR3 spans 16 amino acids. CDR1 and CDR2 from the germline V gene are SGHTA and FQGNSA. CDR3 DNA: TGTGCCAGCAGCTTAGCAGCGAGCATGCGGACAGATACGCAGTATTTT. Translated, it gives CASSLAASMRTDTQYF.

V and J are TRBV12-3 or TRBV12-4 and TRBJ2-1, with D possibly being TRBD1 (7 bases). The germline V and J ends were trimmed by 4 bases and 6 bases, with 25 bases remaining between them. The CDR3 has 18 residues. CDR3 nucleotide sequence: TGTGCCAGCAGTTCCAGCAGTCTTGGGGGGACAGCGTTCAATGAGCAGTTCTTC. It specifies CASSSSSLGGTAFNEQFF.

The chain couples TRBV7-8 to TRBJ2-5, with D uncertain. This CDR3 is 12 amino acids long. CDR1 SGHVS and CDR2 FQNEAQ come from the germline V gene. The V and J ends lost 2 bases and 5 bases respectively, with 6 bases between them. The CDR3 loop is CASSLISETQYF. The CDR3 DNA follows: TGTGCCAGCAGCTTAATCTCGGAGACCCAGTACTTC. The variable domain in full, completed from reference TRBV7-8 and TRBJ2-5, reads GAGVSQSPRYKVAKRGQDVALRCDPISGHVSLFWYQQALGQGPEFLTYFQNEAQLDKSGLPSDRFFAERPEGSVSTLKIQRTQQEDSAVYLCASSLISETQYFGPGTRLLVL.

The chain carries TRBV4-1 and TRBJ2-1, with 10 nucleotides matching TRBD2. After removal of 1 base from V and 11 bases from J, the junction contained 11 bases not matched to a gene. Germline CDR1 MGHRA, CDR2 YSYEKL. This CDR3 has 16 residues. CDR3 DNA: TGCGCCAGCAGCCAAGGAGAGGCTAGCGGGAGTTTTCAGCAGTTCTTC. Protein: CASSQGEASGSFQQFF.

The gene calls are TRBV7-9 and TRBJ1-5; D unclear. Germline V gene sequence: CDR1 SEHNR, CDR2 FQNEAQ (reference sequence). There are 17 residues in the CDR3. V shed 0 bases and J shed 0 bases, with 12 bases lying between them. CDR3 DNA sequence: TGTGCCAGCAGCTTAGCGTCGGGGATCCCTAGCAATCAGCCCCAGCATTTT. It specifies CASSLASGIPSNQPQHF. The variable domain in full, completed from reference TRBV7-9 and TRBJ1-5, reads DTGVSQNPRHKITKRGQNVTFRCDPISEHNRLYWYRQTLGQGPEFLTYFQNEAQLEKSRLLSDRFSAERPKGSFSTLEIQRTEQGDSAMYLCASSLASGIPSNQPQHFGDGTRLSIL.

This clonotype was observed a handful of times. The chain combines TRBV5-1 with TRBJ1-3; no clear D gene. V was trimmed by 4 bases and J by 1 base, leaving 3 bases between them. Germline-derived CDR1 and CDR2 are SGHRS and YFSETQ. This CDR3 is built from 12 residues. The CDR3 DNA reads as TGCGCCAGCAGCGAGTCTGGAAACACCATATATTTT. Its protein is CASSESGNTIYF. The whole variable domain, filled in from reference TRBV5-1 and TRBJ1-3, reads KAGVTQTPRYLIKTRGQQVTLSCSPISGHRSVSWYQQTPGQGLQFLFEYFSETQRNKGNFPGRFSGRQFSNSRSEMNVSTLELGDSALYLCASSESGNTIYFGEGSWLTVV.

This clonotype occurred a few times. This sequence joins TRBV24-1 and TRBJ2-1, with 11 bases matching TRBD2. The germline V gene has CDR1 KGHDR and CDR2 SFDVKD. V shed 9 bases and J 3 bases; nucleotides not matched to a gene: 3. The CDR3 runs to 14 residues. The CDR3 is CATGTSGDYNEQFF. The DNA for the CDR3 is TGTGCCACCGGGACTAGCGGAGACTACAATGAGCAGTTCTTC.

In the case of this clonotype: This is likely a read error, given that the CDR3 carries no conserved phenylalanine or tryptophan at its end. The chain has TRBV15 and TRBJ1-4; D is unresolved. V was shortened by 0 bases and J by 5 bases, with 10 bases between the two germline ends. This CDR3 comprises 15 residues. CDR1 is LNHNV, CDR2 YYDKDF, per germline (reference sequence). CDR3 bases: TGTGCCACCAGCAGAGATAGGGCCGAAAATGAAAAACTGTTTTAT. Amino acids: CATSRDRAENEKLFY.

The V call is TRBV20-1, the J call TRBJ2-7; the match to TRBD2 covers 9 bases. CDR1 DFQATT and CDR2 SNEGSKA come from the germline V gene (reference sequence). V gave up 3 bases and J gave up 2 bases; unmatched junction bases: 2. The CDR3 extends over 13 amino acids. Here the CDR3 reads CSASPSGTYEQYF. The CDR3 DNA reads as TGCAGTGCTAGCCCTAGCGGGACCTACGAGCAGTACTTC.

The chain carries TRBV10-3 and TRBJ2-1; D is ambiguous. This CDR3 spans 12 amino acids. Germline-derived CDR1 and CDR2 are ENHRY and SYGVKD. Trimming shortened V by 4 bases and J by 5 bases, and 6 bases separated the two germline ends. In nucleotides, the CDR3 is TGTGCCATCAGTGCCCAAAACAATGAGCAGTTCTTC. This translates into CAISAQNNEQFF.

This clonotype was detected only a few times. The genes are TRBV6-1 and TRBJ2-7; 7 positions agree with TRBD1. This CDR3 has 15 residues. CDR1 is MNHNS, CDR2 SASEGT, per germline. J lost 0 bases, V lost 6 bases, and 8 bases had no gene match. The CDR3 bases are TGTGCCAGCAGGATGGGACAGCAGAGCTCCTACGAGCAGTACTTC. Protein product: CASRMGQQSSYEQYF.

CDR3 protein: CASSLASGSRSDNEQFF. The CDR3 DNA sequence: TGTGCCAGCAGCTTAGCTAGCGGGAGCCGATCCGACAATGAGCAGTTCTTC. The gene calls are TRBV7-2 and TRBJ2-1; 9 bases fit TRBD2. The CDR3 extends over 17 amino acids. Germline V gene lookup returns CDR1 SGHTA and CDR2 FQGNSA. Trimming cost V 0 bases and J 5 bases; bases outside gene matches: 8.

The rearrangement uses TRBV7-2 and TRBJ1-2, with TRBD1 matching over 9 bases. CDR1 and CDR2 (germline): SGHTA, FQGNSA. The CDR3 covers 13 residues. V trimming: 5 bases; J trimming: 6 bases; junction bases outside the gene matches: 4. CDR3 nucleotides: TGTGCCAGCAGCGGTGACAGGGGGGATGGCTACACCTTC. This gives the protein CASSGDRGDGYTF.

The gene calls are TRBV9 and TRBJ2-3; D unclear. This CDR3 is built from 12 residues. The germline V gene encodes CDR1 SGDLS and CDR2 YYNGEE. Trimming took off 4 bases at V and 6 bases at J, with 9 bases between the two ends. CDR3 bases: TGTGCCAGCAGCAGTAGTCTCGATACGCAGTATTTT. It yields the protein CASSSSLDTQYF.

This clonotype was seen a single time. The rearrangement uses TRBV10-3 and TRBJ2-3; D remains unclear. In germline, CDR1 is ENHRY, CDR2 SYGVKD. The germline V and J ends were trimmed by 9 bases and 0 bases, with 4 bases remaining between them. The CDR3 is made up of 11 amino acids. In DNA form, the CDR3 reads TGTGCCATGAGTAGCACAGATACGCAGTATTTT. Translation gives CAMSSTDTQYF.

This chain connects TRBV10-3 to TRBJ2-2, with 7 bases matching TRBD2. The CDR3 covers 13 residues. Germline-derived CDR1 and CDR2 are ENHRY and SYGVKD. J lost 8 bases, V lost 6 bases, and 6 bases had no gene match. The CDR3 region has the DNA TGTGCCATCAGGATGGCGGGAGCGGGGGAGCTGTTTTTT. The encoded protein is CAIRMAGAGELFF.

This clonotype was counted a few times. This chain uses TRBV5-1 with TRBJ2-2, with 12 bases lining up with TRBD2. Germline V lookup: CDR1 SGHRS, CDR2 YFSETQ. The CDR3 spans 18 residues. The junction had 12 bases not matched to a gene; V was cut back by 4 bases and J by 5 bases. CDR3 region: CASSPGLAGRGVTGELFF. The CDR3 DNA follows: TGCGCCAGCAGCCCGGGACTAGCGGGCCGCGGAGTGACCGGGGAGCTGTTTTTT.

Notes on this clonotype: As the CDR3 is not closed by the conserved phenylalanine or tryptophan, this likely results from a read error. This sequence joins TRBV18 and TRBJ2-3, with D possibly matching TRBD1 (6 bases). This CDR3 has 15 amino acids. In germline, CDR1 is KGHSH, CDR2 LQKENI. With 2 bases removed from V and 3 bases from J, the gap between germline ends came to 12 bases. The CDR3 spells CASSPSTQGTDTQYY. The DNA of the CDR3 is TGTGCCAGCTCACCATCTACTCAGGGGACAGATACGCAGTATTAT.

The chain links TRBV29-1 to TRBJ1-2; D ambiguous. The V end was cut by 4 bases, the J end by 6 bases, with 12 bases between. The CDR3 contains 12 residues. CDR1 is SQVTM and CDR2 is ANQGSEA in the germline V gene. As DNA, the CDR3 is TGCAGCGTTGTTAGGTCTGACGATGGCTACACCTTC. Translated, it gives CSVVRSDDGYTF.

The CDR3 DNA reads TGTGCCAGCAGTTCCTTCGGGGGCCCCAATCAGCCCCAGCATTTT. It specifies CASSSFGGPNQPQHF. The V gene is TRBV12-3 or TRBV12-4, the J gene TRBJ1-5, with D perhaps matching TRBD1 (6 bases). V was shortened by 4 bases and J by 3 bases, with 13 bases between the two germline ends. The CDR3 extends over 15 amino acids.

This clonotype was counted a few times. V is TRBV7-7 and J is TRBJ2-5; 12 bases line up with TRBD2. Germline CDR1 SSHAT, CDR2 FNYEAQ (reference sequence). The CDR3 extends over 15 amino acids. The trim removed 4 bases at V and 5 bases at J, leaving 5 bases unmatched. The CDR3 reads CASSSRLAGVETQYF. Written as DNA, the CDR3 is TGTGCCAGCAGCTCTAGACTAGCGGGAGTCGAGACCCAGTACTTC.

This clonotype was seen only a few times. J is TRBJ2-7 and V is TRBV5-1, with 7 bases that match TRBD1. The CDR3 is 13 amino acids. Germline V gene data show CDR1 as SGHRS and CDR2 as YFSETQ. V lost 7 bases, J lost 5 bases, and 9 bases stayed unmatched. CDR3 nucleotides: TGCGCCAGCTGCGAGACAGGGTCCCACGAGCAGTACTTC. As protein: CASCETGSHEQYF.

The CDR3 region has the DNA TGCAGCGTTGCGGGCGGTGAGACCCAGTACTTC. It codes for CSVAGGETQYF. The rearrangement uses TRBV29-1 and TRBJ2-5; D is unresolved. The CDR3 spans 11 residues. The V gene lost 4 bases and the J gene lost 5 bases, with 8 bases spanning the gap. The germline V gene encodes CDR1 SQVTM and CDR2 ANQGSEA.

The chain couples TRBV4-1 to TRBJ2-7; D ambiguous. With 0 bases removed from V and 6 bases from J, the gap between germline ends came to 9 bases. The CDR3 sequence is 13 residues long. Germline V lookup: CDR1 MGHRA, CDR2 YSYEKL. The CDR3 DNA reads TGCGCCAGCAGCCAAGACCCCCAAATCGAGCAGTACTTC. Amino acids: CASSQDPQIEQYF.

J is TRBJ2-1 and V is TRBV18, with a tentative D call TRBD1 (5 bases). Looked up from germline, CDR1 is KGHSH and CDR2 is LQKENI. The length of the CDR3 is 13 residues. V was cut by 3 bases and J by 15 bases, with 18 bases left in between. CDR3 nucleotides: TGTGCCAGCTCACCCAGGGCAGTGCCGATGAGGTTCTTC. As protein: CASSPRAVPMRFF.

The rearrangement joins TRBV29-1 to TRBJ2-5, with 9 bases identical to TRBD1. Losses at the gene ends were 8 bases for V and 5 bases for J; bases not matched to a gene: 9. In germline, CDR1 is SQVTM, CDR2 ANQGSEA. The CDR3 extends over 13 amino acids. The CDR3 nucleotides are TGCAGCAGCCGGGACAGGGTAGGCGAGACCCAGTACTTC. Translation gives CSSRDRVGETQYF.